Here is one T cell receptor beta chain with its context. What it binds is not known. The PCR employed 60 Vbeta primers together with 13 Jbeta primers. Only in-frame clones appear in the TCRdb table, and some are missing; sequencing was by immunoSEQ multiplex PCR. The top ten clones hold 1.3% to 1.5% of a sample with 200,000 to 250,000 clones, around 83% of them seen once. This sample is drawn from a study of cytomegalovirus exposure and HLA in healthy donors. Overall study results and limits: Later genetic work tied a missense DCLRE1C variant to beta-chain V and J trimming. Altogether, more than 150 TCR beta chains were recorded as cytomegalovirus-associated.

The specimen was PBMCs. The clonotype comes from a girl aged 5 to 17 in good health and CMV-seronegative.

The DNA of the CDR3 is TGTGCCAGCTCGCGGGAAGGCCAAGCCTACGAGCAGTACTTC. It specifies CASSREGQAYEQYF. This sequence joins TRBV18 and TRBJ2-7; a weak D match, TRBD2 (6 bases). The V end lost 6 bases, the J end lost 2 bases, and 14 bases lay between the germline ends. The CDR3 has 14 residues. Germline CDR1 and CDR2: KGHSH and LQKENI. The whole variable domain, filled in from reference TRBV18 and TRBJ2-7, reads NAGVMQNPRHLVRRRGQEARLRCSPMKGHSHVYWYRQLPEEGLKFMVYLQKENIIDESGMPKERFSAEFPKEGPSILRIQQVVRGDSAAYFCASSREGQAYEQYFGPGTRLTVT.